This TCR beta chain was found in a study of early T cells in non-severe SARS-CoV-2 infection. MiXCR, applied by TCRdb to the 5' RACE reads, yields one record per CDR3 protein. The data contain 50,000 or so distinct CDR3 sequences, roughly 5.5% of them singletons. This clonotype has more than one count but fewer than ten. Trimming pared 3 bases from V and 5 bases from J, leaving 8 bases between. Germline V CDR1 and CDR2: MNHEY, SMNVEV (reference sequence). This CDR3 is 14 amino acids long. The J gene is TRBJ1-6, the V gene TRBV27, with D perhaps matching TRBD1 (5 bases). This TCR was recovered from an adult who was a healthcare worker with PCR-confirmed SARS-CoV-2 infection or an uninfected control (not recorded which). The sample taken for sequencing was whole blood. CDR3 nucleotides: TGTGCCAGCAGTTTCGGGACTGATAATTCACCCCTCCACTTT. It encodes CASSFGTDNSPLHF.